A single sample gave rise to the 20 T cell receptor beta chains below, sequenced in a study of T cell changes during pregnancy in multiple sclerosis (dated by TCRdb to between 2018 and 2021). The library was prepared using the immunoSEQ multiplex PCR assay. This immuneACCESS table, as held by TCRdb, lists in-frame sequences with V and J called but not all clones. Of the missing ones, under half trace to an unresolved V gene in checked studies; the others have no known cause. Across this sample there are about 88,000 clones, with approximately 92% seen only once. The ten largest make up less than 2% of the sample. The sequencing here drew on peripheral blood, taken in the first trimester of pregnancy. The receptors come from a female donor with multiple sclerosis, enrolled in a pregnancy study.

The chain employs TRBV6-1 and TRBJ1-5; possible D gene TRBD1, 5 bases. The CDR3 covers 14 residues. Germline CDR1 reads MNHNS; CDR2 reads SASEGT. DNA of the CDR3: TGTGGAACGGCAGGGTACGTAAGCAATCAGCCCCAGCATTTT. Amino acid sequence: CGTAGYVSNQPQHF.

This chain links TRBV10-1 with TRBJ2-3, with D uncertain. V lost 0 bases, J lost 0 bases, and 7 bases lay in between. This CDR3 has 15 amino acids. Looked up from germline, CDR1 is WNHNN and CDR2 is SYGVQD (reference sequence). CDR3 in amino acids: CASSESGVSTDTQYF. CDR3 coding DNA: TGCGCCAGCAGTGAGTCGGGCGTTAGCACAGATACGCAGTATTTT.

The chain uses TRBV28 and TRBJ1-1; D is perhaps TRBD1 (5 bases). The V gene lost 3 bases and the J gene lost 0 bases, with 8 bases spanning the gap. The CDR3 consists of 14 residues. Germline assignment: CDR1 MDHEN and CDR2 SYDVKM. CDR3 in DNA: TGTGCCAGCAGTTTTGCAGGGATGAACACTGAAGCTTTCTTT. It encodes CASSFAGMNTEAFF. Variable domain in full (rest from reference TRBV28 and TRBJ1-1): DVKVTQSSRYLVKRTGEKVFLECVQDMDHENMFWYRQDPGLGLRLIYFSYDVKMKEKGDIPEGYSVSREKKERFSLILESASTNQTSMYLCASSFAGMNTEAFFGQGTRLTVV.

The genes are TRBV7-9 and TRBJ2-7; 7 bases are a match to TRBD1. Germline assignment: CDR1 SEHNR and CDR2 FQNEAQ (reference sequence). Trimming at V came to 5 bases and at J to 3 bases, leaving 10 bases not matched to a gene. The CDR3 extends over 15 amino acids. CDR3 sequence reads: CASSQTGQFYYEQYF. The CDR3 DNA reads TGTGCCAGCAGCCAAACGGGACAGTTCTACTACGAGCAGTACTTC.

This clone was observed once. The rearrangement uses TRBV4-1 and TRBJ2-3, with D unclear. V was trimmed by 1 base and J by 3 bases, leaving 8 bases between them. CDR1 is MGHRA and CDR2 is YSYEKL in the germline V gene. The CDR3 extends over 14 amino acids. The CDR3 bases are TGCGCCAGCAGCCAAGTGTGGCCGACAGATACGCAGTATTTT. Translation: CASSQVWPTDTQYF.

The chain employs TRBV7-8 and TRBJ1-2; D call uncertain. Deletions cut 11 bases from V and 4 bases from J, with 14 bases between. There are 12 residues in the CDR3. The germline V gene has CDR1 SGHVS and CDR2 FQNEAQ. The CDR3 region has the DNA TGTGCCTCACAGCGGGAGGGCTATGGCTACACCTTC. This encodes CASQREGYGYTF.

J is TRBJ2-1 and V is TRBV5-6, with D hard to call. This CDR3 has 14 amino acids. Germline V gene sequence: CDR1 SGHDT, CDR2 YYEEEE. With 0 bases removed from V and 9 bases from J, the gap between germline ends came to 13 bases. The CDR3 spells CASSLGAGQGEQFF. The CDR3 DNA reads TGTGCCAGCAGCTTGGGGGCAGGCCAAGGTGAGCAGTTCTTC.

For the CDR3, the DNA is TGTGCCAGCAGCTTATTGGCAGGCAATGAAAAACTGTTTTTT. As protein: CASSLLAGNEKLFF. This rearrangement joins TRBV6-1 to TRBJ1-4; unclear D gene. With 6 bases removed from V and 5 bases from J, the gap between germline ends came to 13 bases. Germline V lookup: CDR1 MNHNS, CDR2 SASEGT. The CDR3 loop spans 14 amino acids.

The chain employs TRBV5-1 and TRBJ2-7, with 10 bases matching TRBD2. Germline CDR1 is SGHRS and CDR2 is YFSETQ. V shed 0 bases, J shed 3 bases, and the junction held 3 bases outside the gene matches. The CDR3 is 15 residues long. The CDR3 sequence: CASSLARTSGYEQYF. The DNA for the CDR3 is TGCGCCAGCAGCTTGGCTCGGACTAGCGGCTACGAGCAGTACTTC. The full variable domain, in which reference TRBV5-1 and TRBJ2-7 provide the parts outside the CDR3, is KAGVTQTPRYLIKTRGQQVTLSCSPISGHRSVSWYQQTPGQGLQFLFEYFSETQRNKGNFPGRFSGRQFSNSRSEMNVSTLELGDSALYLCASSLARTSGYEQYFGPGTRLTVT.

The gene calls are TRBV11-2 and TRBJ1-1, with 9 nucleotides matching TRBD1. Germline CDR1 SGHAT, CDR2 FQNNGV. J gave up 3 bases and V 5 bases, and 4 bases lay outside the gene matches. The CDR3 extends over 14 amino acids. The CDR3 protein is CASSPGQGYTEAFF. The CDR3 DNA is TGTGCCAGCAGCCCTGGACAGGGGTACACTGAAGCTTTCTTT.

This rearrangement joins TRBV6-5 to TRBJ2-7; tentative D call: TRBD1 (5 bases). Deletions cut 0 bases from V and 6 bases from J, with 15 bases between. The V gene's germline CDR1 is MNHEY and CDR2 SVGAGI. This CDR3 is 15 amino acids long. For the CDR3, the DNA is TGTGCCAGCAGTTACTCGATAGGGGAAGGTGGCGAGCAGTACTTC. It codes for CASSYSIGEGGEQYF.

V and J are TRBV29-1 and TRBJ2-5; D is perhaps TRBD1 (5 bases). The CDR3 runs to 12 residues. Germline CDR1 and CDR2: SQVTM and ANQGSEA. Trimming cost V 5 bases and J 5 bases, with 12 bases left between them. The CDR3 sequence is CSVQGSGETQYF. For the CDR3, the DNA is TGCAGCGTTCAGGGTTCGGGCGAGACCCAGTACTTC.

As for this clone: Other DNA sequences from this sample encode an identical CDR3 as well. Written as DNA, the CDR3 is TGTGCCTGGAGTGCTCCCTACAATGAGCAGTTCTTC. It yields the protein CAWSAPYNEQFF. V gene TRBV30 combines with J gene TRBJ2-1, with unresolved D. V lost 1 base, J lost 2 bases, and 3 bases lay in between. This CDR3 has 12 amino acids. Germline assignment: CDR1 GTSNPN and CDR2 SVGIG (reference sequence).

The CDR3 here is CATSRDPGFRETQYF. DNA of the CDR3: TGTGCCACCAGCAGAGATCCAGGCTTTAGAGAGACCCAGTACTTC. The rearrangement uses TRBV15 and TRBJ2-5; D ambiguous. Germline CDR1 LNHNV, CDR2 YYDKDF (reference sequence). This CDR3 contains 15 residues. V dropped 0 bases and J dropped 4 bases, with 12 bases sitting between them. Based on the CDR3 plus reference TRBV15 and TRBJ2-5, the full variable domain is DAMVIQNPRYQVTQFGKPVTLSCSQTLNHNVMYWYQQKSSQAPKLLFHYYDKDFNNEADTPDNFQSRRPNTSFCFLDIRSPGLGDTAMYLCATSRDPGFRETQYFGPGTRLLVL.

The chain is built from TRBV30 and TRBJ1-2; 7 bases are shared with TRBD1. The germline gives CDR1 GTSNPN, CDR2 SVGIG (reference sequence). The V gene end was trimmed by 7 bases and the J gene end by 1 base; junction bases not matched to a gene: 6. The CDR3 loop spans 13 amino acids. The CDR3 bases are TGTGCCTTCACAGGACAGGTTAACTATGGCTACACCTTC. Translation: CAFTGQVNYGYTF.

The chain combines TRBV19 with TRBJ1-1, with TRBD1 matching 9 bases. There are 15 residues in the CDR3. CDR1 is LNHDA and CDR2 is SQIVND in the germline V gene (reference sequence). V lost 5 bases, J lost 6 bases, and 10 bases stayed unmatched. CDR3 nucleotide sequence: TGTGCCAGTAGTTTCGACAGGGGGGGATTACCTGAAGCTTTCTTT. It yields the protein CASSFDRGGLPEAFF.

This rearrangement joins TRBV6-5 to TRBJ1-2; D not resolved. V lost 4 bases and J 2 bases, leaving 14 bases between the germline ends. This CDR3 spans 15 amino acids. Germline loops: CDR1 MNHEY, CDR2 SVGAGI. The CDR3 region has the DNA TGTGCCAGCAGTTTACGAGGGCAGGTCAACTATGGCTACACCTTC. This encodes CASSLRGQVNYGYTF.

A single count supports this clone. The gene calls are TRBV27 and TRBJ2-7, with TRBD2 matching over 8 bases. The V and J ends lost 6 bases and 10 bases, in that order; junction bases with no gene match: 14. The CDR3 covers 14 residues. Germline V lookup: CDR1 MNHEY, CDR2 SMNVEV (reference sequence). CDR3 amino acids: CASREYAGGLRQYF. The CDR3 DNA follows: TGTGCCAGCAGGGAGTATGCGGGGGGCCTCAGACAGTACTTC.

The CDR3: CASSYGRGITEAFF. CDR3 DNA sequence: TGTGCCAGCAGTTACGGCAGGGGGATCACTGAAGCTTTCTTT. The chain uses TRBV6-5 and TRBJ1-1; 7 bases line up with TRBD1. The CDR3 is 14 residues long. Germline CDR1 reads MNHEY; CDR2 reads SVGAGI. The ends lost 2 bases at V and 4 bases at J; junction bases unmatched: 4.

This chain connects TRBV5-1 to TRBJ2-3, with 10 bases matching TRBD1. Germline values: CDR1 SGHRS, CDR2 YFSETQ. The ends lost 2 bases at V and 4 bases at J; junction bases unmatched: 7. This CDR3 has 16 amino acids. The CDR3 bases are TGCGCCAGCAGCTTAATAGGACAGGGGGGGGCAGATACGCAGTATTTT. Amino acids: CASSLIGQGGADTQYF.